The entry that follows covers one T cell receptor beta chain sequence. One junction end does not reproduce the germline sequence, and a read error may be involved. Investigators profiled TCR beta VDJ and CDR3 from genomic DNA template. TCRdb reanalysed the reads using MiXCR and keeps one entry per CDR3 protein. The sample records roughly 170,000 distinct CDR3 sequences, nearly 50% being singletons. This sample is drawn from a study of CD8+CD57+ T cells in acquired aplastic anemia. All sequencing subjects had displayed CD8+CD57+ cell expansion on flow cytometry. This CDR3 is 15 amino acids long. Sample: sorted CD4+, CD8+, or CD8+CD57+ T cells (not recorded which) from PBMCs. This TCR derives from a human donor with aplastic anemia. This chain joins TRBV12-3 or TRBV12-4 and TRBJ2-1, with TRBD2 identical over 10 bases. For the CDR3, the DNA is TGTGCCAGCAGCCGTAGCGGGGGGCCCCACAATGAGCAGTCCTTC. Protein: CASSRSGGPHNEQSF.